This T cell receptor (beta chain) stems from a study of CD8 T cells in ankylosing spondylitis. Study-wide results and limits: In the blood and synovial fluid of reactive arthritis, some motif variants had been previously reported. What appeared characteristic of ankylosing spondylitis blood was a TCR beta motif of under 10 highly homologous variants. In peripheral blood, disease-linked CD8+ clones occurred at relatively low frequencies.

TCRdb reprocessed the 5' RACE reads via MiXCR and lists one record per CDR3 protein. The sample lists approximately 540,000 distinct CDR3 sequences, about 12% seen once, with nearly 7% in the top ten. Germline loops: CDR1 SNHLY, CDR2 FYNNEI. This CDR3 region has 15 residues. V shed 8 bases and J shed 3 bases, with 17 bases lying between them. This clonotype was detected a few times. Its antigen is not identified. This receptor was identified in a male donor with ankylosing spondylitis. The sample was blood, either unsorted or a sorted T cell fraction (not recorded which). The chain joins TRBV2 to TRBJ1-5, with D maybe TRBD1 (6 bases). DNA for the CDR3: TGTGCCAGCCTAAGTGGGGCAGGGGTCAATCAGCCCCAGCATTTT. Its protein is CASLSGAGVNQPQHF. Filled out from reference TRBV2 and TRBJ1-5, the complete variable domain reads EPEVTQTPSHQVTQMGQEVILRCVPISNHLYFYWYRQILGQKVEFLVSFYNNEISEKSEIFDDQFSVERPDGSNFTLKIRSTKLEDSAMYFCASLSGAGVNQPQHFGDGTRLSIL.